Below, 31 T cell receptor beta chains from the same sample are listed, as sequenced in a study of immune characterization of retroperitoneal liposarcoma. TCRdb itself ran the PCR reads through MiXCR, one entry per CDR3 protein. The sample lists approximately 11,000 distinct CDR3 sequences, under 25% occurring once. Sequencing used blood. The origin of the receptors is a female donor with retroperitoneal liposarcoma.

The chain carries TRBV14 and TRBJ2-3; no definite D call. The CDR3 contains 13 residues. The V gene's germline CDR1 is SGHDN and CDR2 FVKESK. V was trimmed by 1 base and J by 10 bases, leaving 12 bases between them. CDR3 DNA: TGTGCCAGCAGCCAAGGAGGAATTCTCCCGCAGTATTTT. Its protein product is CASSQGGILPQYF.

This clonotype has at least ten counts. This sequence joins TRBV6-1 and TRBJ1-5; D unclear. The ends were cut back, 7 bases at V and 6 bases at J, with 22 bases in the middle. This CDR3 spans 16 amino acids. In germline, CDR1 is MNHNS, CDR2 SASEGT. The CDR3, as DNA: TGTGCCAGCATACCGCAGGTTAGGTGGGAAGTTCAGCCCCAGCATTTT. Its translation: CASIPQVRWEVQPQHF.

This sequence joins TRBV24-1 and TRBJ2-1; D might be TRBD1 (5 bases). Trimming took off 6 bases at V and 5 bases at J, with 13 bases between the two ends. Germline-derived CDR1 and CDR2 are KGHDR and SFDVKD. The CDR3 runs 14 residues. The CDR3 coding sequence is TGTGCCACCAGTCCTAGGACAACGAACAATGAGCAGTTCTTC. It is translated as CATSPRTTNNEQFF.

This clonotype occurred a few times. The gene calls are TRBV20-1 and TRBJ2-5; 10 bases map to TRBD2. This CDR3 is 16 amino acids long. Trimming took 0 bases from V and 5 from J; bases not matched to a gene: 9. Germline assignment: CDR1 DFQATT and CDR2 SNEGSKA (reference sequence). DNA for the CDR3: TGCAGTGCTAGAGACAAACTAGCGGGACGGGGGGAGACCCAGTACTTC. This encodes CSARDKLAGRGETQYF.

The J gene is TRBJ1-4, the V gene TRBV6-6; D is unresolved. The CDR3 spans 14 residues. Germline CDR1 reads MNHNY; CDR2 reads SVGAGI (reference sequence). V was pared by 10 bases and J by 3 bases, with 15 bases between. CDR3 sequence (DNA): TGTGCCACCTGGGATTGGGTGTCTAATGAAAAACTGTTTTTT. Its protein is CATWDWVSNEKLFF.

In this sample, this clonotype turned up many times. The chain joins TRBV6-4 to TRBJ2-2; 12 nucleotides agree with TRBD2. The ends lost 0 bases at V and 7 bases at J; junction bases unmatched: 0. This CDR3 has 15 amino acids. The germline gives CDR1 MRHNA, CDR2 SNTAGT. The CDR3 is CASSDSTSGSGELFF. The CDR3 region has the DNA TGTGCCAGCAGTGACTCGACTAGCGGGAGCGGGGAGCTGTTTTTT.

The chain uses TRBV11-3 and TRBJ2-3, with 9 bases aligning to TRBD1. The J call is in doubt because the DNA end fits TRBJ2-7 better. From germline, CDR1 is SGHNT and CDR2 YENEEA. The length of the CDR3 is 14 residues. DNA for the CDR3: TGTGCCAGCAGCTCAGGACAGGGGATATACGAGCAGTACTTC. Its protein is CASSSGQGIYEQYF.

Relative to its sample, this clonotype is medium-sized. The V and J genes are TRBV11-1 and TRBJ2-5; D is possibly TRBD1 or TRBD2 (5 bases each). The DNA end is more similar to TRBJ2-7, so the J call may be wrong. Germline V gene lookup returns CDR1 SGHAT and CDR2 FQDESV (reference sequence). The CDR3 is made up of 14 amino acids. CDR3 DNA: TGTGCCAGCAGCTTAGCGGGGACCAAATACGAGCAGTACTTC. As protein: CASSLAGTKYEQYF.

This clonotype was seen many times. The V and J genes are TRBV6-6 and TRBJ1-6; 7 bases match TRBD1. The V gene end was trimmed by 0 bases and the J gene end by 10 bases; junction bases not matched to a gene: 6. CDR3 length equals 15 residues. Germline CDR1 is MNHNY and CDR2 is SVGAGI (reference sequence). The CDR3 region has the DNA TGTGCCAGCAGTTACTCGACAGGGACTGAATCACCCCTCCACTTT. This gives the protein CASSYSTGTESPLHF.

V gene TRBV27 combines with J gene TRBJ1-1, with unresolved D. The CDR3 spans 15 residues. The V end lost 9 bases, the J end lost 4 bases, and 21 bases lay between the germline ends. Germline CDR1 reads MNHEY; CDR2 reads SMNVEV (reference sequence). The CDR3 sequence is CASSSISRWGTEAFF. CDR3 bases: TGTGCCAGTTCCAGCATATCACGGTGGGGCACTGAAGCTTTCTTT.

A note on this clonotype: This may arise from a read error, as a much more abundant clone is one base away. The V call is TRBV7-2, the J call TRBJ2-1; no definite D call. Trimming stripped 5 bases from V and 10 bases from J, with 12 bases between. Germline CDR1 is SGHTA and CDR2 is FQGNSA. The CDR3 is made up of 12 amino acids. The CDR3 region has the DNA TGTGCCAGCAGCCCGTTTTCGGGCGAGCAGTTCTTC. It is translated as CASSPFSGEQFF.

This clonotype was recorded a few times. This chain uses TRBV12-3 or TRBV12-4 with TRBJ2-2; no definite D call. This CDR3 spans 13 amino acids. Trimming removed 6 bases from V and 3 bases from J, with 8 bases in between. The CDR3, as DNA: TGTGCCAGCAGGTCAGGTCACACCGGGGAGCTGTTTTTT. Its protein product is CASRSGHTGELFF.

This clonotype has just a few counts. The chain joins TRBV6-2 or TRBV6-3 to TRBJ2-1; 10 bases align to TRBD2. The J call may be faulty, since TRBJ2-7 better matches the DNA end. The CDR3 is made up of 15 amino acids. The V gene's germline CDR1 is MNHEY and CDR2 SVGEGT. CDR3 residues: CASRLTGTSAYEQYF. The CDR3, as DNA: TGTGCCAGCAGATTAACCGGGACTAGCGCCTACGAGCAGTACTTC.

The sample holds a few counts of this clonotype. The chain has TRBV27 and TRBJ2-3; 12 bases are shared with TRBD2. The CDR3 length is 15 residues. Germline CDR1 and CDR2: MNHEY and SMNVEV (reference sequence). The V and J ends lost 6 bases and 8 bases, in that order; junction bases with no gene match: 9. The CDR3 reads CASRLAGGPSGTQYF. In DNA, the CDR3 is TGTGCCAGCAGGCTAGCGGGAGGGCCGAGTGGTACGCAGTATTTT.

Sample share makes this clonotype medium-sized. V is TRBV6-1 and J is TRBJ2-3, with D unclear. Germline V gene sequence: CDR1 MNHNS, CDR2 SASEGT. This CDR3 has 13 residues. Deletions cut 6 bases from V and 3 bases from J, with 10 bases between. The CDR3: CASRNLVTDTQYF. CDR3 bases: TGTGCCAGCAGGAACTTAGTGACAGATACGCAGTATTTT.

This clonotype was recorded a few times. The V call is TRBV12-3 or TRBV12-4, the J call TRBJ2-3, with TRBD2 matching over 9 bases. The CDR3 has 16 residues. The V gene end was trimmed by 6 bases and the J gene end by 4 bases; junction bases not matched to a gene: 11. The CDR3 here is CASSPTSGTLPDTQYF. Here the CDR3 DNA reads TGTGCCAGCAGCCCGACTAGCGGAACGCTACCAGATACGCAGTATTTT.

By frequency in the sample, this clonotype is medium-sized (0.01 to 0.1%). The V call is TRBV12-3 or TRBV12-4, the J call TRBJ2-1, with D unclear. Trimming removed 3 bases from V and 7 bases from J, with 13 bases in between. This CDR3 region has 14 residues. The CDR3, as DNA: TGTGCCAGCAGTTTGGGCGGAAACAATAATGAGCAGTTCTTC. Translating it yields CASSLGGNNNEQFF.

By frequency in the sample, this clonotype is medium-sized. This chain links TRBV12-3 or TRBV12-4 with TRBJ2-1; D unresolved. V lost 6 bases to trimming and J lost 6 bases, with 15 bases between them. The CDR3 covers 14 residues. The DNA for the CDR3 is TGTGCCAGCAGCCACCAGAGAAGACCCAATGAGCAGTTCTTC. This sequence encodes CASSHQRRPNEQFF.

This clonotype was picked up a small number of times. The genes are TRBV19 and TRBJ2-4; 11 bases match TRBD1. The CDR3 is 16 residues long. The germline V gene has CDR1 LNHDA and CDR2 SQIVND (reference sequence). The junction had 5 bases not matched to a gene; V was cut back by 1 base and J by 6 bases. CDR3 amino acids: CASSIADRGQVNIQYF. The CDR3 nucleotides read TGTGCCAGTAGTATAGCGGACAGGGGGCAGGTAAACATTCAGTACTTC.

This clonotype is termed medium-sized. The V call is TRBV12-3 or TRBV12-4, the J call TRBJ2-1; perhaps TRBD1 as D (6 bases). The J call is uncertain, as TRBJ2-7 better fits the DNA end. There are 14 residues in the CDR3. The CDR3 DNA reads TGTGCCAGCAGTCGATCGGACAGATCCTACGAGCAGTACTTC. Translating gives CASSRSDRSYEQYF.

V usage is TRBV11-3 and J usage is TRBJ2-3; 7 bases agree with TRBD2. This CDR3 is 16 amino acids long. V was pared by 0 bases and J by 1 base, with 4 bases of the junction left unmatched. Germline V CDR1 and CDR2: SGHNT, YENEEA. CDR3 in amino acids: CASSLEAGVGTDTQYF. CDR3 bases: TGTGCCAGCAGCTTAGAGGCGGGAGTTGGCACAGATACGCAGTATTTT.

The chain links TRBV5-4 to TRBJ1-2; D may be TRBD1 (6 bases). Germline CDR1 and CDR2: SGHNT and YYREEE (reference sequence). The CDR3 has 14 amino acids. Trimming removed 1 base from V and 4 bases from J, with 11 bases in between. The CDR3 region is CASSLTGPGYGYTF. As DNA, the CDR3 is TGTGCCAGCAGCTTGACAGGGCCTGGCTATGGCTACACCTTC.

This rearrangement joins TRBV6-1 to TRBJ2-1; TRBD2 aligns across 7 bases. The V gene's germline CDR1 is MNHNS and CDR2 SASEGT. This CDR3 region has 14 residues. The V segment lost 6 bases and the J segment 10 bases; nucleotides outside the gene matches: 12. For the CDR3, the DNA is TGTGCCAGCAGCCCGGGGGGTGGACTATACGAGCAGTTCTTC. Its translation is CASSPGGGLYEQFF.

The chain employs TRBV5-1 and TRBJ2-5; TRBD2 aligns across 16 bases. Per germline, CDR1 SGHRS and CDR2 YFSETQ. The V and J ends lost 5 bases and 5 bases, in that order; junction bases with no gene match: 6. The CDR3 has 16 amino acids. The CDR3 loop is CASSRGTSGRAETQYF. Here the CDR3 DNA reads TGCGCCAGCAGTCGAGGGACTAGCGGGAGGGCGGAGACCCAGTACTTC.

The chain links TRBV15 to TRBJ2-3; D ambiguous. The CDR3 contains 16 residues. V was shortened by 0 bases and J by 5 bases, with 15 bases between the two germline ends. CDR1 is LNHNV and CDR2 is YYDKDF in the germline V gene (reference sequence). This CDR3 is CATSRDPTSRKDTQYF. For the CDR3, the DNA is TGTGCCACCAGCAGAGATCCGACCTCTAGGAAAGATACGCAGTATTTT.

This clonotype was recorded at least ten times. CDR3: CASSPDREGYGYTF. CDR3 nucleotides: TGTGCCAGCAGTCCTGACAGGGAGGGCTATGGCTACACCTTC. This chain links TRBV12-3 or TRBV12-4 with TRBJ1-2, with 7 nucleotides matching TRBD1. Trimming cost V 5 bases and J 4 bases; bases outside gene matches: 7. The CDR3 is 14 residues long.

V is TRBV5-1 and J is TRBJ1-2, with D possibly matching TRBD1 (5 bases). V lost 2 bases to trimming and J lost 2 bases, with 10 bases between them. The CDR3 extends over 14 amino acids. In germline, CDR1 is SGHRS, CDR2 YFSETQ. The CDR3 DNA reads TGCGCCAGCAGCTTTCCGGGGGTCAACTATGGCTACACCTTC. As protein: CASSFPGVNYGYTF. Full variable domain (missing parts from reference TRBV5-1 and TRBJ1-2): KAGVTQTPRYLIKTRGQQVTLSCSPISGHRSVSWYQQTPGQGLQFLFEYFSETQRNKGNFPGRFSGRQFSNSRSEMNVSTLELGDSALYLCASSFPGVNYGYTFGSGTRLTVV.

By frequency in the sample, this clonotype is medium-sized (0.01 to 0.1%). J is TRBJ2-7 and V is TRBV6-1, with a possible D match to TRBD2 (6 bases). CDR3 length: 15 amino acids. Trimming took 4 bases from V and 0 from J, leaving 13 bases between them. CDR1 and CDR2 from the germline V gene are MNHNS and SASEGT. The CDR3 spells CASSASGLPSYEQYF. CDR3 sequence (DNA): TGTGCCAGCAGTGCCTCGGGACTCCCCTCCTACGAGCAGTACTTC.

This chain joins TRBV7-2 and TRBJ2-1; 11 nucleotides line up with TRBD2. The CDR3 contains 14 residues. V shed 5 bases, J shed 13 bases, and the junction held 10 bases outside the gene matches. Germline assignment: CDR1 SGHTA and CDR2 FQGNSA. The CDR3: CASSPSILAGDQFF. The CDR3 bases are TGTGCCAGCAGCCCGTCCATACTAGCGGGGGATCAGTTCTTC.

This chain joins TRBV6-5 and TRBJ2-1, with TRBD2 matching 9 bases. With 5 bases clipped from V and 7 bases from J, the junction kept 6 bases outside the gene matches. This CDR3 spans 14 amino acids. Germline V gives CDR1 MNHEY, CDR2 SVGAGI. CDR3 nucleotides: TGTGCCAGCAGTACTAGCGGGCTAGGGAATGAGCAGTTCTTC. Residues: CASSTSGLGNEQFF.

This clonotype was detected only a few times. The V call is TRBV11-2, the J call TRBJ2-6; possibly TRBD1 for D (5 bases). The V gene lost 4 bases and the J gene lost 0 bases, with 13 bases spanning the gap. This CDR3 is built from 17 residues. Germline CDR1 and CDR2: SGHAT and FQNNGV. CDR3 nucleotide sequence: TGTGCCAGCAGCTACCGAGGACAACTCTCTGGGGCCAACGTCCTGACTTTC. Translated: CASSYRGQLSGANVLTF.